These 12 T cell receptor beta chains came from one sample sequenced in a study of cytomegalovirus exposure and HLA in healthy donors. Profiling relied on immunoSEQ multiplex PCR, and the TCRdb table lists in-frame clones only, not all of them. This table has about 150,000 clones, roughly 90% appearing once. The sequencing input was PBMCs. Source of these receptors: a man in his late teens or twenties in good health and CMV-seronegative.

The chain employs TRBV5-4 and TRBJ2-1; D is possibly TRBD2 (5 bases). CDR1 SGHNT and CDR2 YYREEE come from the germline V gene (reference sequence). This CDR3 is built from 14 residues. V lost 4 bases to trimming and J lost 7 bases, with 15 bases between them. The CDR3 loop is CASSTASLRNEQFF. CDR3 sequence (DNA): TGTGCCAGCAGCACGGCTAGCCTCCGGAATGAGCAGTTCTTC.

This chain joins TRBV5-1 and TRBJ1-1; a weak D match, TRBD1 (5 bases). V shed 0 bases and J shed 2 bases, with 14 bases lying between them. The CDR3 has 16 residues. The V gene's germline CDR1 is SGHRS and CDR2 YFSETQ. The CDR3 is CASSLGTQGGNTEAFF. The CDR3 region has the DNA TGCGCCAGCAGCTTGGGGACCCAGGGTGGAAACACTGAAGCTTTCTTT.

The rearrangement uses TRBV27 and TRBJ1-2; TRBD1 is a possible D gene (6 bases). In germline, CDR1 is MNHEY, CDR2 SMNVEV (reference sequence). The CDR3 runs to 14 residues. V lost 5 bases and J 7 bases, leaving 17 bases between the germline ends. The DNA for the CDR3 is TGTGCCAGCAGTGCCCAAACAGGGCGTTTTGGCTACACCTTC. It yields the protein CASSAQTGRFGYTF.

V and J are TRBV6-1 and TRBJ2-4; possible D gene TRBD1, 5 bases. The V end lost 0 bases, the J end lost 9 bases, and 12 bases lay between the germline ends. The CDR3 sequence is 14 residues long. Germline V gene data show CDR1 as MNHNS and CDR2 as SASEGT. The CDR3 is CASSEAIGVAIQYF. CDR3 DNA sequence: TGTGCCAGCAGTGAAGCGATAGGGGTGGCCATTCAGTACTTC.

This chain links TRBV4-2 with TRBJ1-2; TRBD1 matches 7 bases. Germline V gene lookup returns CDR1 LGHNA and CDR2 YNFKEQ. This CDR3 has 15 amino acids. V trimming: 5 bases; J trimming: 4 bases; junction bases outside the gene matches: 10. The CDR3 nucleotides read TGTGCCAGCAGCAGCTCCACAGACAGGGCCTATGGCTACACCTTC. Translated, it gives CASSSSTDRAYGYTF.

CDR3 nucleotides: TGTGCCAGCAGTTACGCCCAGGGGCCGTGGTACGAGCAGTACTTC. Its translation is CASSYAQGPWYEQYF. This chain joins TRBV6-6 and TRBJ2-7, with D perhaps matching TRBD1 (6 bases). Germline V gives CDR1 MNHNY, CDR2 SVGAGI (reference sequence). Trimming removed 2 bases at V and 4 bases at J, with 15 bases between. CDR3 length: 15 amino acids.

CDR3 sequence (DNA): TGCAGCGTCCGGGAGGGGGGGTGGAGGAATGAAAAACTGTTTTTT. It yields the protein CSVREGGWRNEKLFF. The chain combines TRBV29-1 with TRBJ1-4; tentatively, D is TRBD1 (6 bases). The CDR3 is 15 residues long. Germline CDR1 and CDR2: SQVTM and ANQGSEA. V lost 6 bases and J lost 5, with 19 bases in between.

The chain links TRBV13 to TRBJ2-5; D is perhaps TRBD1 (6 bases). CDR1 and CDR2 from the germline V gene are PRHDT and FYEKMQ (reference sequence). The CDR3 contains 16 residues. Trimming stripped 1 base from V and 2 bases from J, with 14 bases between. Here the CDR3 reads CASSLVGARGQETQYF. The CDR3 DNA sequence: TGTGCCAGCAGCTTAGTAGGGGCCAGGGGTCAAGAGACCCAGTACTTC.

This chain uses TRBV4-1 with TRBJ1-2; 9 bases are a match to TRBD1. J was trimmed by 5 bases and V by 6 bases; bases with no gene match: 10. Looked up from germline, CDR1 is MGHRA and CDR2 is YSYEKL. The CDR3 consists of 15 residues. In DNA form, the CDR3 reads TGCGCCAGCAGATTCGAGGGGACAGGGTTTTATGGCTACACCTTC. Its translation is CASRFEGTGFYGYTF.

V is TRBV5-1 and J is TRBJ2-1, with 15 bases identical to TRBD2. The germline CDR1 and CDR2 sequences are SGHRS and YFSETQ. V trimming: 4 bases; J trimming: 3 bases; junction bases outside the gene matches: 8. The CDR3 has 18 residues. CDR3 residues: CASSLGGTSGGLYNEQFF. The CDR3 nucleotides read TGCGCCAGCAGCCTAGGCGGGACTAGCGGGGGGCTCTACAATGAGCAGTTCTTC.

The V and J genes are TRBV30 and TRBJ2-3, with D perhaps TRBD2 (6 bases). CDR1 GTSNPN and CDR2 SVGIG come from the germline V gene (reference sequence). Trimming pared 1 base from V and 5 bases from J, leaving 16 bases between. The CDR3 is made up of 15 amino acids. CDR3 sequence: CAWSATSGIGDTQYF. The CDR3, as DNA: TGTGCCTGGAGTGCGACTAGTGGAATCGGAGATACGCAGTATTTT.

J is TRBJ2-1 and V is TRBV18, with TRBD2 matching over 7 bases. The CDR3 is made up of 13 amino acids. V shed 6 bases and J 5 bases; nucleotides not matched to a gene: 4. Per germline, CDR1 KGHSH and CDR2 LQKENI. This CDR3 is CASSTSENNEQFF. The CDR3 DNA sequence: TGTGCCAGCTCCACTAGCGAAAACAATGAGCAGTTCTTC.